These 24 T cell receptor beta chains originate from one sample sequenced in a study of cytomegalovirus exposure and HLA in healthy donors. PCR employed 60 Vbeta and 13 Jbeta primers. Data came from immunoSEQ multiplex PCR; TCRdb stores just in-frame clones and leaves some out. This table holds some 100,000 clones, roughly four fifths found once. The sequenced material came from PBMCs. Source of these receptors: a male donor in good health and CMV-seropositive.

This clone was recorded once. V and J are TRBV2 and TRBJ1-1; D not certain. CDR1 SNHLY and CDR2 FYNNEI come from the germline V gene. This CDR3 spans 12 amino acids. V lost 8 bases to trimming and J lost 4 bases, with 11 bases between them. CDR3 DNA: TGTGCCAGCGGAAGGCGGGGCACTGAAGCTTTCTTT. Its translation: CASGRRGTEAFF.

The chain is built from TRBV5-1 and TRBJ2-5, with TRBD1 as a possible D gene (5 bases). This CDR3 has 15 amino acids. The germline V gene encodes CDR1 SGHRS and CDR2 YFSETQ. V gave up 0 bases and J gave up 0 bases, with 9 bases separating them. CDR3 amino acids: CASSLGWTNQETQYF. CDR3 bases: TGCGCCAGCAGCTTGGGATGGACAAACCAAGAGACCCAGTACTTC. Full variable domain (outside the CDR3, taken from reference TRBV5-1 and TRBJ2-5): KAGVTQTPRYLIKTRGQQVTLSCSPISGHRSVSWYQQTPGQGLQFLFEYFSETQRNKGNFPGRFSGRQFSNSRSEMNVSTLELGDSALYLCASSLGWTNQETQYFGPGTRLLVL.

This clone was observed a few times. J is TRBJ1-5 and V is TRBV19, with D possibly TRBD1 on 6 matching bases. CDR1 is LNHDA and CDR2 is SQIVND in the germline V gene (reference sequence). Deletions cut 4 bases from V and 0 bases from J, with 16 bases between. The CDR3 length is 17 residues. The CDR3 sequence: CASSTGQDYNSNQPQHF. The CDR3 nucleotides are TGTGCCAGTAGTACGGGACAAGACTATAATAGCAATCAGCCCCAGCATTTT.

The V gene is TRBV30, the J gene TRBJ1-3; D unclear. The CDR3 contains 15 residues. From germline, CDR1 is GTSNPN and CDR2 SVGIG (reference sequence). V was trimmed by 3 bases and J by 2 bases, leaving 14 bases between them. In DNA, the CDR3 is TGTGCCTGGAGCCCCACAGTAATAGCTGGAAACACCATATATTTT. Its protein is CAWSPTVIAGNTIYF.

CDR3 nucleotide sequence: TGTGCCAGCAGCTTAGACAGGGTCGGGGCCAAAAACATTCAGTACTTC. This sequence encodes CASSLDRVGAKNIQYF. The rearrangement links TRBV5-4 to TRBJ2-4, with 7 positions matching TRBD1. CDR1 is SGHNT, CDR2 YYREEE, per germline (reference sequence). The CDR3 runs to 16 residues. J was trimmed by 1 base and V by 2 bases; bases with no gene match: 6.

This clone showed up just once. Here the CDR3 reads CASSQDISGNTIYF. The CDR3 coding sequence is TGCGCCAGCAGCCAAGACATCTCTGGAAACACCATATATTTT. The chain uses TRBV4-3 and TRBJ1-3; D ambiguous. Trimming cost V 0 bases and J 0 bases, with 3 bases left between them. CDR3 length: 14 amino acids. CDR1 and CDR2 from the germline V gene are LGHNA and YSLEER.

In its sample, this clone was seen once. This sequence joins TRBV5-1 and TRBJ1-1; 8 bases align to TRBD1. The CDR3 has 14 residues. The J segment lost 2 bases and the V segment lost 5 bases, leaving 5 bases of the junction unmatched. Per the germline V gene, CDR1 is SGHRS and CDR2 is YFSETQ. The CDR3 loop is CASRMTGENTEAFF. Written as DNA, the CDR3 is TGCGCCAGCAGAATGACAGGGGAAAACACTGAAGCTTTCTTT.

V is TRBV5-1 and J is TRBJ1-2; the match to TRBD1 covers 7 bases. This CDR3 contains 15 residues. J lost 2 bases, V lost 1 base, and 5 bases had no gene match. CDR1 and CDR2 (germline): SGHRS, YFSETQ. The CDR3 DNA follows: TGCGCCAGCAGCTTGCGGACAGGTCGAAACTATGGCTACACCTTC. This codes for CASSLRTGRNYGYTF.

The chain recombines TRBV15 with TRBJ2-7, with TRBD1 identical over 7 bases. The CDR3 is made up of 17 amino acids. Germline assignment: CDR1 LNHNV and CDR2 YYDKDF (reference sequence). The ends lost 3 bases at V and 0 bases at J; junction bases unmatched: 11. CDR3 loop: CATSSASGGQDSYEQYF. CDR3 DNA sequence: TGTGCCACCAGCAGCGCTTCGGGTGGACAGGACTCCTACGAGCAGTACTTC.

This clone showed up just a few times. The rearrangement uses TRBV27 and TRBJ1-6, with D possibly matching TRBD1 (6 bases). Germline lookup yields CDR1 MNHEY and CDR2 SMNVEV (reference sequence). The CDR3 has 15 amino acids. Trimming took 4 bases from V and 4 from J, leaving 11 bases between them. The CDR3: CASSSWTEYNSPLHF. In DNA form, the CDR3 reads TGTGCCAGCAGTTCATGGACAGAATATAATTCACCCCTCCACTTT.

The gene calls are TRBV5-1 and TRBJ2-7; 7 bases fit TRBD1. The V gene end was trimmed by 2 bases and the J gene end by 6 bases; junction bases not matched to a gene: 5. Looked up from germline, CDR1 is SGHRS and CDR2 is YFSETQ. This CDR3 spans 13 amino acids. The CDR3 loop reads CASSLGGASEQYF. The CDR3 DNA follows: TGCGCCAGCAGCTTAGGGGGCGCGTCCGAGCAGTACTTC.

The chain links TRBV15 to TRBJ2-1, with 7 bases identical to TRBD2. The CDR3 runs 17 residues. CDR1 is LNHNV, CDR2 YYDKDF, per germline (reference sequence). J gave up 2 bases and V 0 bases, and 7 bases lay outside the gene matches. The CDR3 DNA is TGTGCCACCAGCAGAGATCCTCCAGGGAGGGCCTACAATGAGCAGTTCTTC. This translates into CATSRDPPGRAYNEQFF. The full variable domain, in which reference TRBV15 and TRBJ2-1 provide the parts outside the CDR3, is DAMVIQNPRYQVTQFGKPVTLSCSQTLNHNVMYWYQQKSSQAPKLLFHYYDKDFNNEADTPDNFQSRRPNTSFCFLDIRSPGLGDTAMYLCATSRDPPGRAYNEQFFGPGTRLTVL.

The CDR3 spells CASSVYSGTQYF. The CDR3 region has the DNA TGTGCCAGCAGTGTTTACAGCGGTACGCAGTATTTT. The chain has TRBV6-1 and TRBJ2-3, with D maybe TRBD2 (5 bases). The CDR3 has 12 residues. The V and J ends lost 4 bases and 8 bases respectively, with 10 bases between them. CDR1 and CDR2 from the germline V gene are MNHNS and SASEGT.

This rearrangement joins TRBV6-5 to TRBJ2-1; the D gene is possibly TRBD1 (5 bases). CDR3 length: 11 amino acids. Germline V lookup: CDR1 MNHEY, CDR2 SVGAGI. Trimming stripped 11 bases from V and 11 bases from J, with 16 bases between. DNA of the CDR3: TGTGCCGCCGCTCAGGGAAATCAGCAGTTCTTC. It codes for CAAAQGNQQFF.

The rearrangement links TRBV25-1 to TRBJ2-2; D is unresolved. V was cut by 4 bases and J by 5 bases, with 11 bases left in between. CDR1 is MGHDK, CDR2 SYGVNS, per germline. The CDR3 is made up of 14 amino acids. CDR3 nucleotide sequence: TGTGCCAGCAGTGTTCTTGGCTCGACCGGGGAGCTGTTTTTT. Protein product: CASSVLGSTGELFF.

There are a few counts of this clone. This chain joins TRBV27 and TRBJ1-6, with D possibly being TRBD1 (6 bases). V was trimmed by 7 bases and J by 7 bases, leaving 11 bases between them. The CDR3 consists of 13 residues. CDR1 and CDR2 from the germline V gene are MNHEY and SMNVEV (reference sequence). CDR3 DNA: TGTGCCAGCACCAGGACAGTGAATTCACCCCTCCACTTT. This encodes CASTRTVNSPLHF.

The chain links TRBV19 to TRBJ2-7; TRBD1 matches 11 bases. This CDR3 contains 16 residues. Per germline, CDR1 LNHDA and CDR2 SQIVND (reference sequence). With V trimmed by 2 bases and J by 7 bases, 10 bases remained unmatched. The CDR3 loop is CASSIKWDRGTGEQYF. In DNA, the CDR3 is TGTGCCAGTAGTATAAAGTGGGACAGGGGGACGGGGGAGCAGTACTTC.

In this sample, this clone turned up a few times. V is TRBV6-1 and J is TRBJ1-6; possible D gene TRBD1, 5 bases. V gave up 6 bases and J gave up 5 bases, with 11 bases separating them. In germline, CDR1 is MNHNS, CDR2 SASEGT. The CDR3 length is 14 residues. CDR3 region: CASRKQGHNSPLHF. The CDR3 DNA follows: TGTGCCAGCAGAAAGCAGGGTCATAATTCACCCCTCCACTTT.

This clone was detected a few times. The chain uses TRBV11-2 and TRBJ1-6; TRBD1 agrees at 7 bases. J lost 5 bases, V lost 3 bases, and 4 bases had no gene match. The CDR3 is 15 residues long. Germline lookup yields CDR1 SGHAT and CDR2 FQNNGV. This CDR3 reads CASSFTGQDNSPLHF. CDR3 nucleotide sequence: TGTGCCAGCAGCTTTACAGGACAGGATAATTCACCCCTCCACTTT.

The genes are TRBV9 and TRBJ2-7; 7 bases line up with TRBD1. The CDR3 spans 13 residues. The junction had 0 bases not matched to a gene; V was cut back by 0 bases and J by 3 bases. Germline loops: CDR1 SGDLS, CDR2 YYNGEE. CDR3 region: CASSVGDSYEQYF. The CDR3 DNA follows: TGTGCCAGCAGCGTAGGGGACAGCTACGAGCAGTACTTC.

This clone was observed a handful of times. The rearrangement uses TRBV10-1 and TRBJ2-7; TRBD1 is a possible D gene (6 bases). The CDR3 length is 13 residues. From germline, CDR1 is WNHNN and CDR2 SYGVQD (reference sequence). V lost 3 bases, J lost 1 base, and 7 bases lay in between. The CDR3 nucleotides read TGCGCCAGCAGTGAAGGGGGTTCCTACGAGCAGTACTTC. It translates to CASSEGGSYEQYF.

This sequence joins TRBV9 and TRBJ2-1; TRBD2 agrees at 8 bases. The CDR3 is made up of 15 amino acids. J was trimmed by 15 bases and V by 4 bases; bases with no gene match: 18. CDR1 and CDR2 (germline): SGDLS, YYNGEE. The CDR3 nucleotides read TGTGCCAGCAGCACAACCCCCTATGCACCCGGGGGGGGGTTCTTC. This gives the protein CASSTTPYAPGGGFF.

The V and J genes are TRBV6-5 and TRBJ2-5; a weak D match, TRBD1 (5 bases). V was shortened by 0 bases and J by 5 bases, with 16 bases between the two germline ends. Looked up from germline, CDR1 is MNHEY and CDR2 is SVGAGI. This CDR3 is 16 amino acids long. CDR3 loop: CASSYSSQGAWETQYF. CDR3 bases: TGTGCCAGCAGTTACTCGTCTCAAGGGGCATGGGAGACCCAGTACTTC.

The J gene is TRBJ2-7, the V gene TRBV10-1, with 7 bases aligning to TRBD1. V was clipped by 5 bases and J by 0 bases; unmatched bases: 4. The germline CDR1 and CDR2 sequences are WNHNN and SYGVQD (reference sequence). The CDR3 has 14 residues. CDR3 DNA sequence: TGCGCCAGCAGTAAGGGACAGAGCTCCTACGAGCAGTACTTC. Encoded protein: CASSKGQSSYEQYF.